The 11 T cell receptor beta chains reported below all come from one sample, sequenced in a study of early T cells in non-severe SARS-CoV-2 infection. TCRdb reprocessed the 5' RACE reads via MiXCR and lists one record per CDR3 protein. The table lists roughly 81,000 distinct CDR3 sequences, over 5% of them singletons. Input material: whole blood. The receptors here all came from an adult who was a healthcare worker with PCR-confirmed SARS-CoV-2 infection or an uninfected control (not recorded which).

Many counts were recorded for this clonotype. V usage is TRBV3-1 and J usage is TRBJ2-1, with unresolved D. CDR3 size: 14 residues. V was shortened by 3 bases and J by 5 bases, with 11 bases between the two germline ends. Germline CDR1 reads LGHDT; CDR2 reads YNNKEL (reference sequence). This CDR3 reads CASSQSAGNNEQFF. The CDR3 coding sequence is TGTGCCAGCAGCCAGTCTGCAGGAAACAATGAGCAGTTCTTC.

The rearrangement joins TRBV27 to TRBJ2-3; 12 nucleotides agree with TRBD1. CDR1 and CDR2 (germline): MNHEY, SMNVEV (reference sequence). CDR3 length equals 17 residues. V was pared by 5 bases and J by 6 bases, with 12 bases of the junction left unmatched. In DNA, the CDR3 is TGTGCCAGCAGTCCCAAGGGACAGGGGGCCCCACGGGATACGCAGTATTTT. Protein: CASSPKGQGAPRDTQYF.

The table lists this clonotype with many counts. This sequence joins TRBV5-6 and TRBJ1-2; 7 nucleotides align to TRBD1. The CDR3 has 16 amino acids. V lost 1 base to trimming and J lost 4 bases; unmatched junction nucleotides: 10. In germline, CDR1 is SGHDT, CDR2 YYEEEE. The DNA of the CDR3 is TGTGCCAGCAGCTTGACAGGGGCGCAGGTAACCTATGGCTACACCTTC. Encoded protein: CASSLTGAQVTYGYTF. Together with reference TRBV5-6 and TRBJ1-2, the CDR3 gives the full variable domain: DAGVTQSPTHLIKTRGQQVTLRCSPKSGHDTVSWYQQALGQGPQFIFQYYEEEERQRGNFPDRFSGHQFPNYSSELNVNALLLGDSALYLCASSLTGAQVTYGYTFGSGTRLTVV.

There are a few counts of this clonotype. The chain carries TRBV25-1 and TRBJ2-2; D might be TRBD1 (6 bases). Germline values: CDR1 MGHDK, CDR2 SYGVNS. The CDR3 is 15 amino acids. Trimming took off 3 bases at V and 7 bases at J, with 15 bases between the two ends. The CDR3 DNA sequence: TGTGCCAGCAGTGACCCGGGGACAAATTTCGGGGAGCTGTTTTTT. It specifies CASSDPGTNFGELFF.

This clonotype has ten or more counts. The chain couples TRBV13 to TRBJ1-1; D is undetermined. The germline CDR1 and CDR2 sequences are PRHDT and FYEKMQ (reference sequence). V lost 1 base and J 1 base, leaving 16 bases between the germline ends. The CDR3 extends over 17 amino acids. The CDR3, as DNA: TGTGCCAGCAGCTTAGTCGCGGCTTTTTACCGGAACACTGAAGCTTTCTTT. Its protein is CASSLVAAFYRNTEAFF.

This clonotype was recorded at least ten times. The gene calls are TRBV7-6 and TRBJ2-2; TRBD1 agrees at 10 bases. The germline V gene has CDR1 SGHVS and CDR2 FNYEAQ. The trim removed 1 base at V and 4 bases at J, leaving 3 bases unmatched. The CDR3 runs 16 residues. CDR3 DNA: TGTGCCAGCAGCTTAGGACAGGGGGCGCGCACCGGGGAGCTGTTTTTT. Translated: CASSLGQGARTGELFF.

This clonotype was seen many times. The rearrangement joins TRBV12-3 or TRBV12-4 to TRBJ2-2; 7 bases are a match to TRBD2. V lost 5 bases, J lost 6 bases, and 18 bases stayed unmatched. This CDR3 is 18 amino acids long. The CDR3 here is CASSPESALAGEPGELFF. DNA for the CDR3: TGTGCCAGCAGTCCCGAGTCAGCTTTGGCGGGAGAGCCCGGGGAGCTGTTTTTT.

This clonotype was recorded at least ten times. CDR3 bases: TGCAGTGCAAAAGGAGGGGTTGGGAACACCGGGGAGCTGTTTTTT. The encoded protein is CSAKGGVGNTGELFF. The chain joins TRBV20-1 to TRBJ2-2; possibly TRBD2 for D (6 bases). The germline V and J ends were trimmed by 6 bases and 1 base, with 15 bases remaining between them. Germline CDR1 is DFQATT and CDR2 is SNEGSKA (reference sequence). The CDR3 runs to 15 residues.

Ten or more counts support this clonotype. The chain employs TRBV20-1 and TRBJ1-6; the match to TRBD1 covers 10 bases. V was pared by 3 bases and J by 9 bases, with 11 bases of the junction left unmatched. Germline loops: CDR1 DFQATT, CDR2 SNEGSKA (reference sequence). This CDR3 is 16 amino acids long. The CDR3 loop reads CSARQPGTGDSSPLHF. Here the CDR3 DNA reads TGCAGTGCTAGGCAACCCGGGACAGGGGATAGTTCACCCCTCCACTTT.

The table lists this clonotype with a few counts. This chain links TRBV12-3 or TRBV12-4 with TRBJ1-6, with D hard to call. The CDR3 totals 13 residues. Trimming cost V 2 bases and J 9 bases, with 8 bases left between them. The CDR3 nucleotides read TGTGCCAGCAGTTTATCCTTCACTTCACCCCTCCACTTT. Translation: CASSLSFTSPLHF.

The table lists this clonotype with a few counts. The genes are TRBV12-3 or TRBV12-4 and TRBJ2-1, with D possibly TRBD1 on 5 matching bases. Trimming removed 0 bases from V and 6 bases from J, with 12 bases in between. The length of the CDR3 is 15 residues. The chain's CDR3 is CASSLALKGLNEQFF. The CDR3 bases are TGTGCCAGCAGTTTAGCGCTTAAGGGGCTCAATGAGCAGTTCTTC.